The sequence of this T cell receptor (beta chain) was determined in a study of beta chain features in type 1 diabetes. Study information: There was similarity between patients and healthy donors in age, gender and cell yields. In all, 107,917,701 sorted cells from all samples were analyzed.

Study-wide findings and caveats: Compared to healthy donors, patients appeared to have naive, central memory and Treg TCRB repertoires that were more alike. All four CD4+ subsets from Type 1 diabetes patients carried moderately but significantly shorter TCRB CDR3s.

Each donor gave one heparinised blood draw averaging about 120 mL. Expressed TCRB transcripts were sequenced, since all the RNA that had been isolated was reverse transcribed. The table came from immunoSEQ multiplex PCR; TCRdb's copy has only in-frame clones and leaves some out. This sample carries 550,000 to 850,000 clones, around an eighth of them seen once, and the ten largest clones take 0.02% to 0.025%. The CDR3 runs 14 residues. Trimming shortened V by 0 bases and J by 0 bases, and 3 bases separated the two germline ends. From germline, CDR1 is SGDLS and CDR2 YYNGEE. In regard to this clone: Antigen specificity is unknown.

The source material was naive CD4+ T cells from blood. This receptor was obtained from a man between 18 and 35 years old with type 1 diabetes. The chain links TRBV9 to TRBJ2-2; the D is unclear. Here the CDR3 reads CASSVGTNTGELFF. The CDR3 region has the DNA TGTGCCAGCAGCGTAGGGACGAACACCGGGGAGCTGTTTTTT.